This TCR beta chain was sequenced during a study of blood T cell repertoires in COVID-19. As for the study in general: Samples came from the United States, Italy and Spain, spanning acute and convalescent COVID-19.

Grouping used clinical history reported by participants in a survey and questionnaire. A COVID-19 case had been met by exposed participants during the 2 weeks before study entry. In the source study's methods: Reference gene primer amplification gave estimated nucleated cell counts. Some clones are missing from TCRdb's copy, which holds only in-frame ones; the method was immunoSEQ multiplex PCR. V, J and clone size derive from that table, while D and trimming were established from the DNA sequence. This table holds approximately 200,000 clones, roughly 88% found once. The V and J ends lost 0 bases and 7 bases, in that order; junction bases with no gene match: 17. This CDR3 has 19 amino acids. Per the germline V gene, CDR1 is SGHRS and CDR2 is YFSETQ.

The sequencing sample was made of PBMCs or T cells enriched from blood (not recorded which). The sequence came from a woman in her 30s who had been exposed to COVID-19. The chain employs TRBV5-1 and TRBJ2-1, with 9 bases matching TRBD2. CDR3 coding DNA: TGCGCCAGCAGCTTGGTGGGAGCTAGCGGGATGGGAATGTGGAATGAGCAGTTCTTC. Translation gives CASSLVGASGMGMWNEQFF.